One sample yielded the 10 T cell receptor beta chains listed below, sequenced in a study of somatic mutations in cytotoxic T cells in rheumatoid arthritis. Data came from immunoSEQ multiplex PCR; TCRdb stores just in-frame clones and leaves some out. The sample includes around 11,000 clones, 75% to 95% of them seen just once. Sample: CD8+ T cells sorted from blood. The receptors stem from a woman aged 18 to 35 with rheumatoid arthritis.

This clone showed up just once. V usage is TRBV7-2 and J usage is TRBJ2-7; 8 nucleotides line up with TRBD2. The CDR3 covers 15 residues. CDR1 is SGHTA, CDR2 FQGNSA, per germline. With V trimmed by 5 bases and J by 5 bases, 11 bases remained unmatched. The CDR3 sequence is CASSPYRTSYDEQYF. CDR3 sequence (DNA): TGTGCCAGCAGCCCGTATCGGACTAGCTACGACGAGCAGTACTTC.

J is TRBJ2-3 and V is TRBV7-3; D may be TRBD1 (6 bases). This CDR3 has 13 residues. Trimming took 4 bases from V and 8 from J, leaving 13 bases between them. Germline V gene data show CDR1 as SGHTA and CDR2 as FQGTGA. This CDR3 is CASSSSLGGTQYF. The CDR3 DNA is TGTGCCAGCAGCTCCTCGCTAGGGGGTACGCAGTATTTT.

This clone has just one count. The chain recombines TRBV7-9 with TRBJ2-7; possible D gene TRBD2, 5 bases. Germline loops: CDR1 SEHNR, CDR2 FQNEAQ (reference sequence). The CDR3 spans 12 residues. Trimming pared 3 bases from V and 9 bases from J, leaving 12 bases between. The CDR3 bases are TGTGCCAGCAGCTTCGAGGGTCCGTGGCAGTACTTC. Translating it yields CASSFEGPWQYF.

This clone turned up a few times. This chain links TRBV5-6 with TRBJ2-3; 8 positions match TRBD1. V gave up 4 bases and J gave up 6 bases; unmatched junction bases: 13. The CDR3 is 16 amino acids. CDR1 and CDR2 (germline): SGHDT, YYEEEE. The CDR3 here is CASSPPQGAVLDTQYF. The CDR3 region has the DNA TGTGCCAGCAGCCCGCCGCAGGGGGCTGTCTTGGATACGCAGTATTTT.

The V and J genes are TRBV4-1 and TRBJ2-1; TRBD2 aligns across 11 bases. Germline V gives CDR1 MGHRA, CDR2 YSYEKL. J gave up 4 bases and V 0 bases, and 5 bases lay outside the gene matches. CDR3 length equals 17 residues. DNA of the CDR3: TGCGCCAGCAGCCAAGAATCGTCTAGCGGGGGGTACAATGAGCAGTTCTTC. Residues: CASSQESSSGGYNEQFF.

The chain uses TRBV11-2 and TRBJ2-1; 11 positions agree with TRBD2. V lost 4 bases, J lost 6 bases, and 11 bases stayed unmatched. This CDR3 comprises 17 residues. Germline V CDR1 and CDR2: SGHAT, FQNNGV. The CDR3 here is CASSSPLTSGRLNEQFF. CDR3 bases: TGTGCCAGCAGCTCACCCCTAACTAGCGGGAGACTCAATGAGCAGTTCTTC.

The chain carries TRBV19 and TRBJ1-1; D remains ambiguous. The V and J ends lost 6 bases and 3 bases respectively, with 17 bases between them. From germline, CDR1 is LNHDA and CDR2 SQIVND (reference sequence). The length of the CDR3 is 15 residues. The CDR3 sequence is CASSYALLLDTEAFF. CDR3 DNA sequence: TGTGCCAGTAGCTACGCTCTCCTACTGGACACTGAAGCTTTCTTT. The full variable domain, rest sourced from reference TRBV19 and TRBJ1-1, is DGGITQSPKYLFRKEGQNVTLSCEQNLNHDAMYWYRQDPGQGLRLIYYSQIVNDFQKGDIAEGYSVSREKKESFPLTVTSAQKNPTAFYLCASSYALLLDTEAFFGQGTRLTVV.

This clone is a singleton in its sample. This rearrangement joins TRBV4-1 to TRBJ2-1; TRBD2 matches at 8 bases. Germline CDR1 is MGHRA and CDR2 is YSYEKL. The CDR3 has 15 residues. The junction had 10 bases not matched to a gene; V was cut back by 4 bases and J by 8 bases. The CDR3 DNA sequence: TGCGCCAGCAGCCTACGGCTAGCGGGTGGGGATGAGCAGTTCTTC. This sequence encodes CASSLRLAGGDEQFF.

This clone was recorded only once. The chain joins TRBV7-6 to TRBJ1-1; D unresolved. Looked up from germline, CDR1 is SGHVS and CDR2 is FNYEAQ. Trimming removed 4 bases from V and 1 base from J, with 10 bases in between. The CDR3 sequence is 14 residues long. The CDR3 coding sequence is TGTGCCAGCAGCTCCTTTGCAGGGAACACTGAAGCTTTCTTT. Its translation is CASSSFAGNTEAFF.

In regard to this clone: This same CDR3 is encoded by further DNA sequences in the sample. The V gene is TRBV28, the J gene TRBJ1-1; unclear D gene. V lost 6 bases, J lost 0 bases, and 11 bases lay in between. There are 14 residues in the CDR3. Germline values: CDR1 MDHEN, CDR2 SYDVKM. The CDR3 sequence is CASRPAGMNTEAFF. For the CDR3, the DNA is TGTGCCAGCAGGCCAGCGGGGATGAACACTGAAGCTTTCTTT.